This TCR beta chain appears in the sequencing data of a study of T cell repertoires and HLA-DP antigens. Looking at the study overall: Transduced HeLa cells presented HLA-DP to CD4+ T cells. Pre-culture CD4+ samples used roughly 1,200 ng DNA versus around 220 ng for CD137+CD4+ sorts.

CDR1 is SGHTA, CDR2 FQGNSA, per germline. The CDR3 totals 15 residues. Trimming removed 2 bases from V and 0 bases from J, with 8 bases in between. On this clone itself: Its specificity is not known.

Measured with immunoSEQ multiplex PCR; TCRdb has only the in-frame clones, and not every one. The sample holds approximately 100,000 clones, roughly nine tenths seen once. Sequencing was carried out using CD4+ T cells from PBMCs. The V and J genes are TRBV7-2 and TRBJ1-3, with D unclear. The TCR was taken from a man over 45 in good health and CMV-seronegative. Here the CDR3 DNA reads TGTGCCAGCAGCTTAAGGAGAGACTCTGGAAACACCATATATTTT. Translated: CASSLRRDSGNTIYF.